The 10 T cell receptor beta chains below come from one sample, sequenced in a study of OX40 agonist ivuxolimab in advanced cancers. The data were produced by immunoSEQ multiplex PCR, yet TCRdb's version contains in-frame clones alone and is incomplete. This sample carries 55,000 to 75,000 clones, 70% to 90% of them seen once, and the ten largest clones take 5.5% to 6%. Sequencing used CD4+ or CD8+ T cells sorted from blood, obtained in a trial of the OX40 agonist ivuxolimab. The origin of the receptors is an adult with an advanced solid tumor such as melanoma, head and neck, liver or kidney cancer.

The rearrangement links TRBV11-2 to TRBJ2-2; D might be TRBD1 (5 bases). Trimming pared 7 bases from V and 6 bases from J, leaving 12 bases between. The CDR3 covers 13 residues. Germline V gene lookup returns CDR1 SGHAT and CDR2 FQNNGV. In nucleotides, the CDR3 is TGTGCCAGCACCCTCCTAGGGGCCGGGGAGCTGTTTTTT. Protein sequence: CASTLLGAGELFF.

This clone was recorded only once. J is TRBJ2-2 and V is TRBV10-3, with D possibly being TRBD1 (6 bases). Trimming pared 3 bases from V and 5 bases from J, leaving 10 bases between. Germline CDR1 and CDR2: ENHRY and SYGVKD. This CDR3 region has 14 residues. The CDR3 loop is CAISEQGSTGELFF. The CDR3 bases are TGTGCCATCAGTGAACAGGGTAGTACCGGGGAGCTGTTTTTT.

The J gene is TRBJ2-2, the V gene TRBV6-4; unclear D gene. Germline values: CDR1 MRHNA, CDR2 SNTAGT. CDR3 size: 14 residues. Trimming removed 3 bases from V and 1 base from J, with 6 bases in between. CDR3: CASSEGMNTGELFF. The CDR3 DNA reads as TGTGCCAGCAGTGAAGGGATGAACACCGGGGAGCTGTTTTTT.

The chain is built from TRBV9 and TRBJ1-2; perhaps TRBD1 as D (5 bases). The CDR3 has 12 amino acids. Germline loops: CDR1 SGDLS, CDR2 YYNGEE. The V end lost 4 bases, the J end lost 7 bases, and 11 bases lay between the germline ends. This chain's CDR3 is CASSTGGGGYTF. In nucleotides, the CDR3 is TGTGCCAGCAGCACCGGGGGGGGTGGCTACACCTTC.

This chain connects TRBV7-8 to TRBJ1-5, with D perhaps matching TRBD1 (5 bases). The germline V gene encodes CDR1 SGHVS and CDR2 FQNEAQ. CDR3 length: 13 residues. The germline V and J ends were trimmed by 1 base and 9 bases, with 10 bases remaining between them. The CDR3 is CASSLEQARPQHF. As DNA, the CDR3 is TGTGCCAGCAGCTTAGAACAGGCCCGGCCCCAGCATTTT.

The gene calls are TRBV18 and TRBJ1-5, with 9 bases lining up with TRBD1. J was trimmed by 5 bases and V by 3 bases; bases with no gene match: 5. CDR1 is KGHSH and CDR2 is LQKENI in the germline V gene. The CDR3 runs to 15 residues. The CDR3 DNA reads as TGTGCCAGCTCACCGAGACAGGGGGACGATCAGCCCCAGCATTTT. Protein product: CASSPRQGDDQPQHF.

Regarding this clone: The same CDR3 also results from other DNA sequences found in this sample. J is TRBJ2-1 and V is TRBV4-3; 11 bases are a match to TRBD2. In germline, CDR1 is LGHNA, CDR2 YSLEER. The CDR3 spans 17 residues. After removal of 0 bases from V and 7 bases from J, the junction contained 8 bases not matched to a gene. The CDR3 loop reads CASSQDLPSGRRNEQFF. CDR3 DNA: TGCGCCAGCAGCCAAGATCTTCCTAGCGGGAGGCGGAATGAGCAGTTCTTC.

The rearrangement joins TRBV21-1 to TRBJ2-7. TRBV21-1 corresponds to a pseudogene. The CDR3 length is 15 residues. CDR3 nucleotides: TGTGCCAGCAGCAAAGACTATGGGCAAACCTACGAGCAGTACTTC. It specifies CASSKDYGQTYEQYF.

This clone was counted a few times. This chain links TRBV5-1 with TRBJ2-7, with D perhaps TRBD2 (6 bases). This CDR3 comprises 15 residues. Per the germline V gene, CDR1 is SGHRS and CDR2 is YFSETQ. V was clipped by 4 bases and J by 0 bases, with 14 bases between them. The CDR3 DNA follows: TGCGCCAGCAGCACCGCCGGAGGGAGCTCCTACGAGCAGTACTTC. This encodes CASSTAGGSSYEQYF.

The chain couples TRBV7-8 to TRBJ1-1, with a possible D match to TRBD1 (5 bases). The CDR3 has 15 amino acids. Trimming pared 4 bases from V and 1 base from J, leaving 13 bases between. In germline, CDR1 is SGHVS, CDR2 FQNEAQ. CDR3 protein: CASSSGDGRNTEAFF. The CDR3 nucleotides read TGTGCCAGCAGCTCGGGGGACGGCAGGAACACTGAAGCTTTCTTT.